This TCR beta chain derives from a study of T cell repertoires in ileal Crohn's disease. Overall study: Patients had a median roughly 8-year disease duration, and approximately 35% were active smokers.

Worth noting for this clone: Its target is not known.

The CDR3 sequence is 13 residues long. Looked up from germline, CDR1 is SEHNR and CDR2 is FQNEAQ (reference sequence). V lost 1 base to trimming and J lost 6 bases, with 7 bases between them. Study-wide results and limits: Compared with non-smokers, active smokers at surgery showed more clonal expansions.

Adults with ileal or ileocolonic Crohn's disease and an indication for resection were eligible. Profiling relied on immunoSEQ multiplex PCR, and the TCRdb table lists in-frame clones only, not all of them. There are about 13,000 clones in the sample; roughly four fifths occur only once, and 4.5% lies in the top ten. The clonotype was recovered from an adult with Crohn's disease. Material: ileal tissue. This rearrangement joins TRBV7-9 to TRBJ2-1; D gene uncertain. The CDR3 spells CASSLEYFNEQFF. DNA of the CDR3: TGTGCCAGCAGCTTAGAATACTTCAATGAGCAGTTCTTC.